Detailed here is one T cell receptor (beta chain). This specimen comes from a study of blood T cell repertoires in COVID-19. Measured with immunoSEQ multiplex PCR; TCRdb has only the in-frame clones, and not every one. The table includes approximately 400,000 clones, about 87% detected once. The CDR3 covers 13 residues. The V gene end was trimmed by 6 bases and the J gene end by 5 bases; junction bases not matched to a gene: 9. In germline, CDR1 is SQVTM, CDR2 ANQGSEA. The source is a man aged 25 to 40 who had recovered from COVID-19. This sequence joins TRBV29-1 and TRBJ1-2, with 7 bases aligning to TRBD1. The sequencing sample was made of PBMCs or T cells enriched from blood (not recorded which). The CDR3 is CSVDTGTAYGYTF. The DNA of the CDR3 is TGCAGCGTAGATACCGGGACAGCGTATGGCTACACCTTC.